This T cell receptor beta chain was identified in a study of sequential checkpoint blockade in melanoma. Study summary: Randomization was 1:1 between first-line nivolumab→ipilimumab and ipilimumab→nivolumab. Both treatment sequences were followed by maintenance nivolumab.

Specified treatment: randomized to nivolumab then ipilimumab (arm A) or the reverse (arm B). None of the patients previously received DNA-damaging chemotherapy. TCRdb's copy holds only in-frame clones and misses some; the assay was immunoSEQ multiplex PCR. The data show around 10,000 clones, 55% to 85% seen once. This CDR3 is 15 amino acids long. Germline values: CDR1 MGHRA, CDR2 YSYEKL. V was cut by 1 base and J by 4 bases, with 11 bases left in between. The chain couples TRBV4-1 to TRBJ1-3; D is possibly TRBD1 (5 bases). The clonotype comes from a human donor with melanoma. Source: CD8+ T cells sorted from blood (inferred from file names), taken from a patient given nivolumab and ipilimumab in sequence. CDR3 protein: CASSQGVGEGNTIYF. The DNA of the CDR3 is TGCGCCAGCAGCCAAGGTGTAGGGGAAGGAAACACCATATATTTT.